This entry lists 30 T cell receptor beta chains sequenced from one sample in a study of blood T cell repertoires in COVID-19. Generated by immunoSEQ multiplex PCR, the TCRdb table keeps only in-frame clones and is missing some. The data show some 130,000 clones, approximately 80% seen once. The sequenced sample was PBMCs or T cells enriched from blood (not recorded which). The source of these receptors is a woman between 45 and 65 years old who had recovered from COVID-19.

This chain joins TRBV5-6 and TRBJ1-2; 9 nucleotides line up with TRBD1. The junction had 16 bases not matched to a gene; V was cut back by 3 bases and J by 7 bases. The V gene's germline CDR1 is SGHDT and CDR2 YYEEEE. This CDR3 has 17 amino acids. Here the CDR3 reads CASSSEMDRGCLGGYTF. CDR3 in DNA: TGTGCCAGCAGCTCAGAGATGGACAGGGGATGTTTGGGTGGCTACACCTTC. The variable domain in full, completed from reference TRBV5-6 and TRBJ1-2, reads DAGVTQSPTHLIKTRGQQVTLRCSPKSGHDTVSWYQQALGQGPQFIFQYYEEEERQRGNFPDRFSGHQFPNYSSELNVNALLLGDSALYLCASSSEMDRGCLGGYTFGSGTRLTVV.

This chain links TRBV18 with TRBJ2-7; 7 bases agree with TRBD1. V shed 5 bases, J shed 6 bases, and the junction held 7 bases outside the gene matches. CDR3 length: 13 amino acids. Germline V gives CDR1 KGHSH, CDR2 LQKENI. In nucleotides, the CDR3 is TGTGCCAGCTCATCTAACAGGGACAGCGAGCAGTACGTC. It codes for CASSSNRDSEQYV.

This clone has only one observation. J is TRBJ1-1 and V is TRBV2; 8 bases line up with TRBD1. This CDR3 is 14 amino acids long. In germline, CDR1 is SNHLY, CDR2 FYNNEI. V lost 5 bases, J lost 1 base, and 3 bases stayed unmatched. For the CDR3, the DNA is TGTGCCAGCAGTTGGGACAGGACGAACACTGAAGCTTTCTTT. This encodes CASSWDRTNTEAFF. Filled out from reference TRBV2 and TRBJ1-1, the complete variable domain reads EPEVTQTPSHQVTQMGQEVILRCVPISNHLYFYWYRQILGQKVEFLVSFYNNEISEKSEIFDDQFSVERPDGSNFTLKIRSTKLEDSAMYFCASSWDRTNTEAFFGQGTRLTVV.

This clone was counted only a few times. The rearrangement uses TRBV7-9 and TRBJ2-1; D might be TRBD2 (6 bases). V was pared by 0 bases and J by 8 bases, with 14 bases between. Germline CDR1 and CDR2: SEHNR and FQNEAQ (reference sequence). The CDR3 loop spans 15 amino acids. The CDR3 reads CASSLARLVEDEQFF. CDR3 sequence (DNA): TGTGCCAGCAGCTTAGCCCGACTAGTTGAGGATGAGCAGTTCTTC.

The chain joins TRBV6-2 or TRBV6-3 to TRBJ1-5, with a possible D match to TRBD1 (6 bases). This CDR3 region has 16 residues. CDR1 and CDR2 (germline): MNHEY, SVGEGT. Trimming stripped 6 bases from V and 6 bases from J, with 21 bases between. CDR3 residues: CASSLLGAGVRQPQHF. The CDR3, as DNA: TGTGCCAGCAGCCTCCTAGGGGCAGGGGTTCGTCAGCCCCAGCATTTT.

The V call is TRBV6-5, the J call TRBJ1-5; weak D call: TRBD1 (5 bases). The CDR3 consists of 12 residues. CDR1 and CDR2 from the germline V gene are MNHEY and SVGAGI. Trimming shortened V by 5 bases and J by 6 bases, and 8 bases separated the two germline ends. CDR3 DNA sequence: TGTGCCAGCAGTACGGGGGGTCAGCCCCAGCATTTT. Translation gives CASSTGGQPQHF.

This sequence joins TRBV4-1 and TRBJ1-5; TRBD1 agrees at 12 bases. Germline V gene lookup returns CDR1 MGHRA and CDR2 YSYEKL. CDR3 length: 22 residues. Trimming cost V 0 bases and J 5 bases; bases outside gene matches: 20. In nucleotides, the CDR3 is TGCGCCAGCAGCCAAGATCGACCAAGGCCCGGGACAGGGGGCACTACGGATCAGCCCCAGCATTTT. Its protein product is CASSQDRPRPGTGGTTDQPQHF.

V and J are TRBV19 and TRBJ2-3; D is perhaps TRBD2 (6 bases). Trimming left V 2 bases short and J 0 bases short, with 12 bases between. Germline V gene data show CDR1 as LNHDA and CDR2 as SQIVND (reference sequence). The CDR3 is made up of 16 amino acids. Here the CDR3 DNA reads TGTGCCAGTAGTATAAAGGTCGGGGGAAGCACAGATACGCAGTATTTT. The encoded protein is CASSIKVGGSTDTQYF.

V and J are TRBV6-5 and TRBJ2-1, with D possibly TRBD2 on 7 matching bases. Germline V gene lookup returns CDR1 MNHEY and CDR2 SVGAGI. V was cut by 2 bases and J by 6 bases, with 14 bases left in between. The CDR3 is made up of 15 amino acids. The CDR3 loop reads CASSYLAGALNEQFF. As DNA, the CDR3 is TGTGCCAGCAGTTACCTCGCGGGGGCCCTCAATGAGCAGTTCTTC.

The chain has TRBV23-1 and TRBJ2-6; D gene uncertain. TRBV23-1 is annotated as an ORF whose role is uncertain. The CDR3 loop spans 17 amino acids. V lost 2 bases to trimming and J lost 4 bases, with 15 bases between them. This chain's CDR3 is CASSQEAMVLGANVLTF. The CDR3 nucleotides are TGCGCCAGCAGTCAAGAGGCTATGGTGTTGGGGGCCAACGTCCTGACTTTC.

CDR3 residues: CASSIGRGNYGYTF. CDR3 bases: TGTGCCAGTAGTATCGGGAGGGGAAACTATGGCTACACCTTC. The rearrangement links TRBV19 to TRBJ1-2, with D possibly matching TRBD1 (5 bases). Between the trimmed V and J ends, which lost 3 bases and 2 bases, there was a span of 10 bases. This CDR3 is built from 14 residues. Germline-derived CDR1 and CDR2 are LNHDA and SQIVND (reference sequence).

The chain recombines TRBV2 with TRBJ1-1; 8 positions agree with TRBD1. There are 14 residues in the CDR3. Germline values: CDR1 SNHLY, CDR2 FYNNEI. After removal of 5 bases from V and 1 base from J, the junction contained 3 bases not matched to a gene. CDR3 residues: CASSIDRGNTEAFF. The DNA of the CDR3 is TGTGCCAGCAGTATCGACAGGGGGAACACTGAAGCTTTCTTT.

The chain carries TRBV6-2 or TRBV6-3 and TRBJ1-1, with D unclear. The germline CDR1 and CDR2 sequences are MNHEY and SVGEGT. The CDR3 is made up of 14 amino acids. The germline V and J ends were trimmed by 2 bases and 4 bases, with 11 bases remaining between them. The CDR3 loop reads CASSYGRGGTEAFF. DNA for the CDR3: TGTGCCAGCAGTTACGGACGGGGAGGCACTGAAGCTTTCTTT.

The V and J genes are TRBV13 and TRBJ2-1; 8 bases are a match to TRBD1. Germline CDR1 and CDR2: PRHDT and FYEKMQ (reference sequence). J gave up 6 bases and V 3 bases, and 4 bases lay outside the gene matches. The length of the CDR3 is 14 residues. The CDR3 DNA is TGTGCCAGCAGCTTCGGACAGGGTGGCAATGAGCAGTTCTTC. It specifies CASSFGQGGNEQFF.

The chain couples TRBV2 to TRBJ1-5, with 8 bases fitting TRBD1. This CDR3 region has 14 residues. CDR1 is SNHLY, CDR2 FYNNEI, per germline. Trimming at V came to 7 bases and at J to 6 bases, leaving 8 bases not matched to a gene. CDR3 residues: CASNSRGRSQPQHF. In DNA form, the CDR3 reads TGTGCCAGCAACAGCAGGGGGCGATCTCAGCCCCAGCATTTT.

The chain employs TRBV24-1 and TRBJ1-2; the D gene is possibly TRBD1 (5 bases). The CDR3 runs 15 residues. Germline V gene data show CDR1 as KGHDR and CDR2 as SFDVKD. The V gene lost 4 bases and the J gene lost 8 bases, with 19 bases spanning the gap. The CDR3 protein is CATSEGLPGLLGYTF. DNA of the CDR3: TGTGCCACCAGTGAGGGACTGCCAGGGCTTTTAGGCTACACCTTC.

The genes are TRBV11-2 and TRBJ1-2; 7 nucleotides line up with TRBD1. Germline V lookup: CDR1 SGHAT, CDR2 FQNNGV. The trim removed 3 bases at V and 6 bases at J, leaving 7 bases unmatched. CDR3 length equals 14 residues. The CDR3 nucleotides read TGTGCCAGCAGCTTGATGGGGCAGGGGGATGGCTACACCTTC. It codes for CASSLMGQGDGYTF.

This clone was observed a few times. The chain combines TRBV5-6 with TRBJ1-4, with 7 positions matching TRBD1. CDR1 SGHDT and CDR2 YYEEEE come from the germline V gene. The junction had 5 bases not matched to a gene; V was cut back by 1 base and J by 5 bases. This CDR3 has 15 residues. The CDR3 sequence is CASSLYTGVNEKLFF. The CDR3 bases are TGTGCCAGCAGCTTGTATACAGGGGTAAATGAAAAACTGTTTTTT.

The genes are TRBV5-1 and TRBJ2-2; D is possibly TRBD1 (6 bases). The CDR3 totals 16 residues. V was clipped by 7 bases and J by 0 bases, with 16 bases between them. Germline values: CDR1 SGHRS, CDR2 YFSETQ. CDR3 sequence reads: CASASQGYANTGELFF. In DNA form, the CDR3 reads TGCGCCAGCGCCTCCCAGGGGTATGCGAACACCGGGGAGCTGTTTTTT.

There are a few counts of this clone. The gene calls are TRBV5-5 and TRBJ2-7; a weak D match, TRBD1 (6 bases). V was clipped by 4 bases and J by 5 bases, with 22 bases between them. CDR3 length: 16 amino acids. Germline CDR1 SGHKS, CDR2 YYEKEE (reference sequence). The CDR3 region has the DNA TGTGCCAGCAGCCAGGGGCCTTGGGTTCGGGGCGACGAGCAGTACTTC. Encoded protein: CASSQGPWVRGDEQYF.

This sequence joins TRBV29-1 and TRBJ2-7; TRBD1 is a possible D gene (5 bases). V was cut by 5 bases and J by 3 bases, with 17 bases left in between. Germline V gene data show CDR1 as SQVTM and CDR2 as ANQGSEA. There are 14 residues in the CDR3. CDR3 sequence: CSVRRGQKDYEQYF. DNA for the CDR3: TGCAGCGTTCGTAGGGGCCAGAAGGACTACGAGCAGTACTTC.

This chain uses TRBV6-5 with TRBJ2-3; D is unresolved. In germline, CDR1 is MNHEY, CDR2 SVGAGI. The CDR3 has 11 amino acids. Trimming left V 7 bases short and J 4 bases short, with 6 bases between. The CDR3 DNA sequence: TGTGCCAGCAACTCTGCAGATACGCAGTATTTT. Translating it yields CASNSADTQYF.

This clone was counted between two and nine times. V is TRBV12-3 or TRBV12-4 and J is TRBJ1-4, with D unresolved. This CDR3 is built from 11 residues. The V end was cut by 4 bases, the J end by 8 bases, with 5 bases between. CDR3 protein: CASSSREKLFF. CDR3 sequence (DNA): TGTGCCAGCAGTTCGAGGGAAAAACTGTTTTTT.

The rearrangement links TRBV27 to TRBJ2-7, with D perhaps matching TRBD1 (5 bases). The CDR3 spans 14 residues. Between the trimmed V and J ends, which lost 8 bases and 0 bases, there was a span of 14 bases. CDR1 is MNHEY, CDR2 SMNVEV, per germline (reference sequence). CDR3 DNA: TGTGCCAGCTGTCGGAGACAGAGCTCCTACGAGCAGTACGTC. This encodes CASCRRQSSYEQYV.

The chain recombines TRBV5-6 with TRBJ1-2; 7 nucleotides match TRBD1. The germline CDR1 and CDR2 sequences are SGHDT and YYEEEE. Germline trimming cut 4 bases from V and 3 bases from J; bases unmatched to any gene: 9. The CDR3 runs to 15 residues. The CDR3 here is CASSLQGEYHYGYTF. The CDR3 nucleotides read TGTGCCAGCAGCCTTCAGGGGGAGTACCACTATGGCTACACCTTC.

This chain connects TRBV7-2 to TRBJ2-2; D ambiguous. Germline lookup yields CDR1 SGHTA and CDR2 FQGNSA. The CDR3 has 14 residues. With 4 bases removed from V and 2 bases from J, the gap between germline ends came to 8 bases. In DNA form, the CDR3 reads TGTGCCAGCAGCTCCCAATTTAACACCGGGGAGCTGTTTTTT. Translation: CASSSQFNTGELFF. Complete variable domain (other parts from reference TRBV7-2 and TRBJ2-2): GAGVSQSPSNKVTEKGKDVELRCDPISGHTALYWYRQSLGQGLEFLIYFQGNSAPDKSGLPSDRFSAERTGGSVSTLTIQRTQQEDSAVYLCASSSQFNTGELFFGEGSRLTVL.

The chain joins TRBV19 to TRBJ1-4; D unclear. V was pared by 6 bases and J by 7 bases, with 6 bases between. Germline V CDR1 and CDR2: LNHDA, SQIVND (reference sequence). This CDR3 is 11 amino acids long. CDR3 in DNA: TGTGCCAGTAGGCAGGTTGAAAAACTGTTTTTT. Translation: CASRQVEKLFF.

The V and J genes are TRBV15 and TRBJ1-1; 7 nucleotides agree with TRBD1. The CDR3 length is 15 residues. With V trimmed by 0 bases and J by 4 bases, 5 bases remained unmatched. Germline V CDR1 and CDR2: LNHNV, YYDKDF (reference sequence). This CDR3 is CATSRDPGQVTEAFF. The CDR3 bases are TGTGCCACCAGCAGAGATCCCGGACAGGTCACTGAAGCTTTCTTT.

The chain carries TRBV7-8 and TRBJ1-5; TRBD1 agrees at 9 bases. The CDR3 loop spans 16 amino acids. With 6 bases clipped from V and 7 bases from J, the junction kept 13 bases outside the gene matches. The V gene's germline CDR1 is SGHVS and CDR2 FQNEAQ. The CDR3 bases are TGTGCCAGCAGTGACAACTGGGACAGGGCTAACCAGCCCCAGCATTTT. Its translation is CASSDNWDRANQPQHF.

The V call is TRBV6-2 or TRBV6-3, the J call TRBJ1-5; 7 nucleotides line up with TRBD1. V trimming: 6 bases; J trimming: 4 bases; junction bases outside the gene matches: 3. Germline CDR1 and CDR2: MNHEY and SVGEGT. This CDR3 has 13 residues. CDR3 DNA sequence: TGTGCCAGCAGCGACAGGGAGAATCAGCCCCAGCATTTT. Protein: CASSDRENQPQHF.